Below, 22 T cell receptor beta chains from the same sample are listed, as sequenced in a study of T cell changes during pregnancy in multiple sclerosis. Data came from immunoSEQ multiplex PCR; TCRdb stores just in-frame clones and leaves some out. The data contain more than 40,000 clones, 80% to 90% of them singletons. The sample in question was CD4+ T cells from peripheral blood mononuclear cells, obtained in the first trimester of pregnancy. These TCRs come from a female donor with multiple sclerosis, enrolled in a pregnancy study.

The chain has TRBV27 and TRBJ2-3, with 12 bases fitting TRBD2. Germline CDR1 MNHEY, CDR2 SMNVEV (reference sequence). There are 15 residues in the CDR3. Germline trimming cut 3 bases from V and 10 bases from J; bases unmatched to any gene: 8. DNA of the CDR3: TGTGCCAGCAGTTTCGCGACTAGCGGGAGTACGCCGCAGTATTTT. Translation gives CASSFATSGSTPQYF.

This clone was found once. The gene calls are TRBV7-9 and TRBJ2-5, with 11 bases identical to TRBD2. After removal of 9 bases from V and 0 bases from J, the junction contained 6 bases not matched to a gene. Germline CDR1 SEHNR, CDR2 FQNEAQ (reference sequence). CDR3 length: 15 amino acids. The CDR3 DNA reads TGTGCCAGTAGCGGGGGGGGACTAAACCAAGAGACCCAGTACTTC. Amino acid sequence: CASSGGGLNQETQYF.

This chain links TRBV29-1 with TRBJ1-2, with 10 bases that match TRBD1. Germline V lookup: CDR1 SQVTM, CDR2 ANQGSEA. Trimming took 4 bases from V and 2 from J; bases not matched to a gene: 1. This CDR3 contains 13 residues. In nucleotides, the CDR3 is TGCAGCGTTGGGGACAGGGGCAACTATGGCTACACCTTC. Translated, it gives CSVGDRGNYGYTF. The variable domain in full, with the rest retrieved from reference TRBV29-1 and TRBJ1-2, is SAVISQKPSRDICQRGTSLTIQCQVDSQVTMMFWYRQQPGQSLTLIATANQGSEATYESGFVIDKFPISRPNLTFSTLTVSNMSPEDSSIYLCSVGDRGNYGYTFGSGTRLTVV.

The chain has TRBV6-5 and TRBJ1-5; tentatively, D is TRBD1 (5 bases). The V gene lost 5 bases and the J gene lost 4 bases, with 12 bases spanning the gap. Germline-derived CDR1 and CDR2 are MNHEY and SVGAGI. The CDR3 extends over 14 amino acids. The CDR3 loop is CASSDQGSNQPQHF. The CDR3 region has the DNA TGTGCCAGCAGTGACCAGGGTTCTAATCAGCCCCAGCATTTT.

The J gene is TRBJ1-5, the V gene TRBV6-1; tentative D call: TRBD1 (5 bases). There are 14 residues in the CDR3. From germline, CDR1 is MNHNS and CDR2 SASEGT. The V gene lost 6 bases and the J gene lost 0 bases, with 9 bases spanning the gap. Written as DNA, the CDR3 is TGTGCCAGCAGGACAGTCTCTAGCAATCAGCCCCAGCATTTT. Residues: CASRTVSSNQPQHF.

The chain links TRBV28 to TRBJ1-2, with unresolved D. The CDR3 runs to 12 residues. Germline values: CDR1 MDHEN, CDR2 SYDVKM. Trimming left V 7 bases short and J 7 bases short, with 13 bases between. The CDR3 reads CASIARGFGYTF. CDR3 DNA sequence: TGTGCCAGCATTGCGCGGGGTTTTGGCTACACCTTC.

V is TRBV15 and J is TRBJ1-2, with 10 bases matching TRBD1. The V gene's germline CDR1 is LNHNV and CDR2 YYDKDF (reference sequence). There are 17 residues in the CDR3. The V and J ends lost 0 bases and 6 bases, in that order; junction bases with no gene match: 10. CDR3 amino acids: CATSRDTTGTGENGYTF. The CDR3 region has the DNA TGTGCCACCAGCAGAGATACTACAGGGACAGGGGAAAATGGCTACACCTTC.

The chain couples TRBV6-1 to TRBJ1-5; TRBD1 matches 9 bases. V lost 4 bases, J lost 5 bases, and 6 bases stayed unmatched. Germline CDR1 and CDR2: MNHNS and SASEGT. This CDR3 has 15 residues. The CDR3 DNA reads TGTGCCAGCAGTGGAGGGGACAGGGTCGATCAGCCCCAGCATTTT. Amino acid sequence: CASSGGDRVDQPQHF.

The V and J genes are TRBV4-3 and TRBJ1-1; D not certain. CDR3 length: 12 amino acids. The V gene lost 4 bases and the J gene lost 8 bases, with 11 bases spanning the gap. Germline CDR1 and CDR2: LGHNA and YSLEER. The CDR3 coding sequence is TGCGCCAGCAGCCGTGCAGCGGGGGAAGCTTTCTTT. This gives the protein CASSRAAGEAFF.

DNA for the CDR3: TGTGCCAGCAGCTTAGGACAGGGCAGTGAGACCCAGTACTTC. It specifies CASSLGQGSETQYF. The chain couples TRBV7-2 to TRBJ2-5; 7 positions match TRBD1. The J segment lost 5 bases and the V segment lost 1 base, leaving 4 bases of the junction unmatched. Germline CDR1 SGHTA, CDR2 FQGNSA. The CDR3 runs 14 residues. Full variable domain (outside the CDR3, taken from reference TRBV7-2 and TRBJ2-5): GAGVSQSPSNKVTEKGKDVELRCDPISGHTALYWYRQSLGQGLEFLIYFQGNSAPDKSGLPSDRFSAERTGGSVSTLTIQRTQQEDSAVYLCASSLGQGSETQYFGPGTRLLVL.

This chain joins TRBV5-6 and TRBJ2-1, with TRBD2 as a possible D gene (5 bases). V was cut by 0 bases and J by 8 bases, with 12 bases left in between. From germline, CDR1 is SGHDT and CDR2 YYEEEE. The CDR3 is 14 residues long. The chain's CDR3 is CASSLESSGDEQFF. The CDR3 DNA follows: TGTGCCAGCAGCTTGGAATCCTCCGGGGATGAGCAGTTCTTC. The variable domain in full, with the rest retrieved from reference TRBV5-6 and TRBJ2-1, is DAGVTQSPTHLIKTRGQQVTLRCSPKSGHDTVSWYQQALGQGPQFIFQYYEEEERQRGNFPDRFSGHQFPNYSSELNVNALLLGDSALYLCASSLESSGDEQFFGPGTRLTVL.

V is TRBV6-5 and J is TRBJ2-2, with a possible D match to TRBD1 (5 bases). CDR1 is MNHEY, CDR2 SVGAGI, per germline. Deletions cut 5 bases from V and 7 bases from J, with 11 bases between. There are 13 residues in the CDR3. CDR3 residues: CASSHRQRGELFF. In DNA form, the CDR3 reads TGTGCCAGCAGTCACCGACAGCGCGGGGAGCTGTTTTTT.

The chain employs TRBV15 and TRBJ1-4, with D tentatively TRBD1 (6 bases). V gave up 8 bases and J gave up 6 bases, with 19 bases separating them. Per germline, CDR1 LNHNV and CDR2 YYDKDF (reference sequence). The CDR3 runs 15 residues. The CDR3 DNA follows: TGTGCCACCGGGCCAGGGGACATAAGACATGAAAAACTGTTTTTT. Its protein is CATGPGDIRHEKLFF.

This sequence joins TRBV18 and TRBJ2-1; 11 bases match TRBD1. This CDR3 region has 16 residues. The V gene's germline CDR1 is KGHSH and CDR2 LQKENI. Unmatched junction bases numbered 5, after V lost 1 base and J lost 6 bases. This CDR3 reads CASSPLGTGGGNEQFF. The CDR3 DNA is TGTGCCAGCTCACCACTCGGGACAGGGGGTGGCAATGAGCAGTTCTTC.

This clone is a singleton in its sample. The chain uses TRBV6-1 and TRBJ1-2; the D is unclear. CDR3 length: 13 residues. Trimming took 8 bases from V and 5 from J, leaving 15 bases between them. CDR1 is MNHNS and CDR2 is SASEGT in the germline V gene. As DNA, the CDR3 is TGTGCCAGCGGCCCCTCCGGGTTATATGGCTACACCTTC. This codes for CASGPSGLYGYTF.

The V and J genes are TRBV4-2 and TRBJ2-6, with no clear D. CDR1 and CDR2 (germline): LGHNA, YNFKEQ. CDR3 size: 17 residues. V lost 1 base and J lost 0, with 10 bases in between. CDR3 protein: CASSQAPLGSGANVLTF. CDR3 sequence (DNA): TGTGCCAGCAGCCAAGCCCCGCTAGGCTCTGGGGCCAACGTCCTGACTTTC.

This chain joins TRBV6-4 and TRBJ2-6; 12 bases fit TRBD1. CDR3 length: 18 residues. J gave up 3 bases and V 5 bases, and 8 bases lay outside the gene matches. The V gene's germline CDR1 is MRHNA and CDR2 SNTAGT. For the CDR3, the DNA is TGTGCCAGCAGTCTCACCGGGACAGGGGGCATTGGGGCCAACGTCCTGACTTTC. Residues: CASSLTGTGGIGANVLTF.

The chain has TRBV6-6 and TRBJ2-1, with a possible D match to TRBD1 (6 bases). Trimming removed 4 bases at V and 7 bases at J, with 11 bases between. CDR1 is MNHNY, CDR2 SVGAGI, per germline (reference sequence). The CDR3 is 13 residues long. The CDR3 is CASSLTGLNEQFF. CDR3 nucleotides: TGTGCCAGCAGTTTGACAGGTTTAAATGAGCAGTTCTTC.

The V and J genes are TRBV2 and TRBJ2-2; possible D gene TRBD2, 6 bases. Germline V lookup: CDR1 SNHLY, CDR2 FYNNEI. This CDR3 has 14 residues. V lost 6 bases and J lost 1, with 9 bases in between. CDR3 in DNA: TGTGCCAGCAGCTATAGCGGGAACACCGGGGAGCTGTTTTTT. Translation: CASSYSGNTGELFF. Full variable domain (missing parts from reference TRBV2 and TRBJ2-2): EPEVTQTPSHQVTQMGQEVILRCVPISNHLYFYWYRQILGQKVEFLVSFYNNEISEKSEIFDDQFSVERPDGSNFTLKIRSTKLEDSAMYFCASSYSGNTGELFFGEGSRLTVL.

The rearrangement joins TRBV9 to TRBJ2-2; 8 bases map to TRBD1. The CDR3 is 17 residues long. Germline V lookup: CDR1 SGDLS, CDR2 YYNGEE. Unmatched junction bases numbered 8, after V lost 2 bases and J lost 2 bases. Written as DNA, the CDR3 is TGTGCCAGCAGCGTTCCTAACAGGGGGTATAACACCGGGGAGCTGTTTTTT. As protein: CASSVPNRGYNTGELFF.

This clone was observed once. V and J are TRBV2 and TRBJ2-7; TRBD1 aligns across 9 bases. The CDR3 has 15 amino acids. V shed 4 bases and J 2 bases; nucleotides not matched to a gene: 6. Germline CDR1 reads SNHLY; CDR2 reads FYNNEI. As DNA, the CDR3 is TGTGCCAGCAGTGGACAGGGACAGGGAACCTACGAGCAGTACTTC. This gives the protein CASSGQGQGTYEQYF.

The J gene is TRBJ2-1, the V gene TRBV19, with TRBD1 identical over 9 bases. V was pared by 1 base and J by 2 bases, with 3 bases of the junction left unmatched. This CDR3 contains 16 residues. Germline V lookup: CDR1 LNHDA, CDR2 SQIVND (reference sequence). The CDR3 region is CASSIGHRGPYNEQFF. The CDR3 coding sequence is TGTGCCAGTAGTATAGGTCACAGGGGGCCCTACAATGAGCAGTTCTTC.